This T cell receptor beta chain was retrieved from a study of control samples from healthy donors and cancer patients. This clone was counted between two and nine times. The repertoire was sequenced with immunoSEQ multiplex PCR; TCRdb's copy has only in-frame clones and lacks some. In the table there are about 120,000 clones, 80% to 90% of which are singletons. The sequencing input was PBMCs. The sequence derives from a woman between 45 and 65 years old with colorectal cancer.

CDR3 nucleotide sequence: TGTGCCTGGGGTGACAGGCGATTTAACTCAGGTGAAAAACTGTTTTTT. It encodes CAWGDRRFNSGEKLFF. V is TRBV30 and J is TRBJ1-4, with a weak D call TRBD1 (6 bases). Trimming cost V 5 bases and J 7 bases, with 23 bases left between them. From germline, CDR1 is GTSNPN and CDR2 SVGIG (reference sequence). The length of the CDR3 is 16 residues.